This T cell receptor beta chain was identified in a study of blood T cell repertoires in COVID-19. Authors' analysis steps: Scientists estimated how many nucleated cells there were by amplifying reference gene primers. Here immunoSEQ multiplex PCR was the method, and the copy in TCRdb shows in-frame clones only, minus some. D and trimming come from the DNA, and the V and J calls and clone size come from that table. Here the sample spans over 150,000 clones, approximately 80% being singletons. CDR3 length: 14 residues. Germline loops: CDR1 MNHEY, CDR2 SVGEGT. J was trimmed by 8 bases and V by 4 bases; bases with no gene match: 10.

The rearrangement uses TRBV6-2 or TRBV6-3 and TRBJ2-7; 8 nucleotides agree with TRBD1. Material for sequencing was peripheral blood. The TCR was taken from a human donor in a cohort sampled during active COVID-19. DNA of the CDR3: TGTGCCAGCAGTTCCCCGCCAGGGGGCGAACAGCAGTACTTC. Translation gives CASSSPPGGEQQYF.